The text below deals with one TCR beta chain. The data derive from a study of OX40 agonist ivuxolimab in advanced cancers. In the study overall: Partial responses were seen in three patients, one with hepatocellular carcinoma and two with cutaneous melanoma.

Deletions cut 5 bases from V and 6 bases from J, with 14 bases between. This CDR3 spans 14 amino acids. Germline-derived CDR1 and CDR2 are MRHNA and SNTAGT. Method: immunoSEQ multiplex PCR; TCRdb's copy keeps in-frame clones and lacks some. The data hold 30,000 to 40,000 clones, with about 82% observed a single time. This receptor was taken from an adult with an advanced solid tumor such as melanoma, head and neck, liver or kidney cancer. This specimen consisted of CD4+ or CD8+ T cells sorted from blood, obtained in a trial of the OX40 agonist ivuxolimab. This sequence joins TRBV6-4 and TRBJ2-4; the D gene is possibly TRBD1 (6 bases). The CDR3 nucleotides are TGTGCCAGCAGTCCCGAGGACAGTATAAACATTCAGTACTTC. It is translated as CASSPEDSINIQYF.